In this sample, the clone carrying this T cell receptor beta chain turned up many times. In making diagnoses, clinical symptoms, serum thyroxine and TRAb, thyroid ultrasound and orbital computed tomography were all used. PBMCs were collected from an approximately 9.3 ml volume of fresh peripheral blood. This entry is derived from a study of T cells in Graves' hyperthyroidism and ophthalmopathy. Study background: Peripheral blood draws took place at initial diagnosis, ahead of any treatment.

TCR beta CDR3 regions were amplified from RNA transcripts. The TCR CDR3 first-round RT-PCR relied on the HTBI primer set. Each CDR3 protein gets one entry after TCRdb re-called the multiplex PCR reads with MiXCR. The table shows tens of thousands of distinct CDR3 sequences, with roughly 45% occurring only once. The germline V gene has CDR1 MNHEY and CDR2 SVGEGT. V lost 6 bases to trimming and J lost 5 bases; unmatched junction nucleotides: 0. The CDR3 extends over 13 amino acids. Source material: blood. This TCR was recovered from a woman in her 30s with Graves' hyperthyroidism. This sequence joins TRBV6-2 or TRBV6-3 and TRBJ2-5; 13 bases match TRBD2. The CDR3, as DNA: TGTGCCAGCAGGACTAGCGGGGGGGAGACCCAGTACTTC. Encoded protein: CASRTSGGETQYF.